Each of the 3 T cell receptor delta chains below was sequenced from the same sample in a study of gamma-delta T cells after stem cell transplantation listed by TCRdb under 2016. Library creation used RT-PCR. The sequencing machine was an Illumina MiSeq. In TCRdb, clones were called once more from the public reads by CATT, and rows of identical DNA were later combined. The sample table lists about 11,000 delta-chain clones, about 38% of them with a count of one. 2.5% to 3.5% of the sample belongs to the ten largest clones. Sequenced sample: gamma-delta T cells. These receptors all stem from a human donor. It is not recorded whose cells these are; they may come from a transplant donor.

This clone was counted between two and nine times. This sequence joins TRDV1 and TRDJ1; 9 positions agree with TRDD3. Per the germline V gene, CDR1 is TSWWSYY and CDR2 is QGS. The ends lost 4 bases at V and 2 bases at J; junction bases unmatched: 20. The CDR3 is 20 amino acids. The CDR3 DNA sequence: TGTGCTCTTGGGGGTGCGGGATTCCTAAGCTGGGGGATTTCGACCGATAAACTCATCTTT. It specifies CALGGAGFLSWGISTDKLIF.

Comment on this clone: A much more abundant neighbour one base away suggests this may be a read error. Within the sample, other DNA sequences also encode this same CDR3. CDR3 coding DNA: TGTGCCTGTGACACCGTACTGGGGGATACGTGGGACACCCGACAGATGTTTTTC. It specifies CACDTVLGDTWDTRQMFF. This chain links TRDV2 with TRDJ3, with 13 bases that match TRDD3. Germline CDR1 GEAIGNYY, CDR2 EKD. With 0 bases clipped from V and 4 bases from J, the junction kept 2 bases outside the gene matches. The CDR3 totals 18 residues.

The chain recombines TRDV1 with TRDJ2; 7 nucleotides line up with TRDD3. The CDR3 totals 22 residues. V was clipped by 2 bases and J by 0 bases; unmatched bases: 21. The germline gives CDR1 TSWWSYY, CDR2 QGS. This CDR3 reads CALGETHSTTDWGYPLTAQLFF. The CDR3 coding sequence is TGTGCTCTTGGGGAAACGCATAGCACCACGGACTGGGGATATCCTTTGACAGCACAACTCTTCTTT.